Following are 6 T cell receptor beta chains from one sample sequenced in a study of untreated major depressive disorder. Clones were sequenced by immunoSEQ multiplex PCR, and TCRdb holds only the in-frame ones, with some missing. The sample yields fewer than 25,000 clones, approximately 81% seen once. Material: CD4+ T cells from PBMCs. The source of these receptors is a woman under 40 in good health.

V is TRBV18 and J is TRBJ1-6, with 9 bases matching TRBD1. Per germline, CDR1 KGHSH and CDR2 LQKENI. The trim removed 1 base at V and 7 bases at J, leaving 5 bases unmatched. The CDR3 runs to 16 residues. The CDR3 DNA reads as TGTGCCAGCTCACCACAGATGGGGACAGGGAATTCACCCCTCCACTTT. Translated: CASSPQMGTGNSPLHF.

This chain links TRBV2 with TRBJ1-6, with D perhaps TRBD1 (6 bases). V was pared by 5 bases and J by 7 bases, with 12 bases between. The CDR3 sequence is 14 residues long. CDR1 is SNHLY and CDR2 is FYNNEI in the germline V gene. For the CDR3, the DNA is TGTGCCAGCAGTCAGGGACAAAAAAATTCACCCCTCCACTTT. Protein product: CASSQGQKNSPLHF.

The chain combines TRBV6-6 with TRBJ1-4; D is possibly TRBD1 (5 bases). Trimming took 8 bases from V and 6 from J, leaving 10 bases between them. CDR3 length equals 12 residues. The germline V gene encodes CDR1 MNHNY and CDR2 SVGAGI (reference sequence). CDR3 region: CASFRGYEKLFF. CDR3 sequence (DNA): TGTGCCAGCTTTAGGGGCTATGAAAAACTGTTTTTT.

The chain employs TRBV28 and TRBJ2-1, with D uncertain. CDR1 MDHEN and CDR2 SYDVKM come from the germline V gene. V lost 1 base and J lost 0, with 19 bases in between. This CDR3 has 19 residues. The CDR3 bases are TGTGCCAGCAGTTTATTCCCAAATCTAGGGAAGAGCTCCTACAATGAGCAGTTCTTC. Translation gives CASSLFPNLGKSSYNEQFF.

The chain has TRBV7-9 and TRBJ1-2; the D gene is possibly TRBD1 (5 bases). The CDR3 contains 12 residues. The germline CDR1 and CDR2 sequences are SEHNR and FQNEAQ (reference sequence). Trimming shortened V by 5 bases and J by 8 bases, and 12 bases separated the two germline ends. CDR3 loop: CASSPPQGGYTF. Here the CDR3 DNA reads TGTGCCAGCAGCCCTCCTCAGGGAGGCTACACCTTC.

The CDR3 here is CASMERGYQETQYF. In DNA, the CDR3 is TGTGCCAGCATGGAGCGGGGATACCAAGAGACCCAGTACTTC. The chain recombines TRBV6-1 with TRBJ2-5; 7 bases map to TRBD2. Looked up from germline, CDR1 is MNHNS and CDR2 is SASEGT. The CDR3 sequence is 14 residues long. V dropped 7 bases and J dropped 0; count of bases not matched to a gene: 5.